These T cell receptor beta chains were read from a single sample in a study of cytomegalovirus exposure and HLA in healthy donors. Assay used: immunoSEQ multiplex PCR; TCRdb lists only in-frame clones, some missing. The sample yields roughly 190,000 clones, 65% to 85% seen once. Sequenced input: PBMCs. Receptors were obtained from a woman under 30 in good health and CMV-seronegative. CDR3s include the opening cysteine and the closing phenylalanine or tryptophan. The D gene is left open where the match is weak. Clone sizes are given selectively: once, few, many, or a class where the clone is expanded.

V gene	clone size	J gene	D gene	CDR3 DNA	CDR3 protein
TRBV25-1	.	TRBJ1-1	.	TGTGCCAGCACCTCCCCCCAAACTAATGAAGCTTTCTTT	CASTSPQTNEAFF
TRBV9	few	TRBJ1-2	TRBD1	TGTGCCAGCAGCGTAGGGGTGCGGCAGGGGGGCTATGGCTACACCTTC	CASSVGVRQGGYGYTF
TRBV5-1	.	TRBJ1-2	.	TGCGCCAGCAGCTGGGAGGGCGGGGCCGGTGGCTACACCTTC	CASSWEGGAGGYTF
TRBV10-3	.	TRBJ2-1	TRBD2	TGTGCCATCAGGAACGTAAAGGGACTAGCGGACTCCTACAATGAGCAGTTCTTC	CAIRNVKGLADSYNEQFF
TRBV5-1	few	TRBJ1-4	TRBD1	TGCGCCAGCAGCGAAAGTGGAAGACAGGGCACTAATGAAAAACTGTTTTTT	CASSESGRQGTNEKLFF
TRBV5-1	.	TRBJ2-2	TRBD1	TGCGCCAGCAGCGTAACCGGGACAGCGAACACCGGGGAGCTGTTTTTT	CASSVTGTANTGELFF
TRBV28	once	TRBJ2-3	TRBD2	TGTGCCAGCAGTTTATTCCTAGCGGGGGGGAGCACAGATACGCAGTATTTT	CASSLFLAGGSTDTQYF
TRBV18	.	TRBJ2-1	.	TGTGCCAGCTCCCCGAGGGCCTCCATCTACAATGAGCAGTTCTTC	CASSPRASIYNEQFF
TRBV10-2	once	TRBJ1-5	.	TGCGCCAGCAGTGGGGCGACTAGCAATCAGCCCCAGCATTTT	CASSGATSNQPQHF
TRBV2	once	TRBJ1-2	.	TGTGCCATCCCCGTGGGGGCAGATGGCTACACCTTC	CAIPVGADGYTF
TRBV7-2	.	TRBJ2-5	.	TGTGCCAGCAGCTTAGTTCCGAGGGAGACCCAGTACTTC	CASSLVPRETQYF
TRBV4-3	.	TRBJ1-1	TRBD1	TGCGCCAGCGGCCAAGGACAGGGTCTAATCACTGAAGCTTTCTTT	CASGQGQGLITEAFF
TRBV6-1	.	TRBJ1-3	.	TGTGCCAGCAGTGAAATCTTGGAGGTGGCTGGAAACACCATATATTTT	CASSEILEVAGNTIYF
TRBV19	.	TRBJ2-7	TRBD1	TGTGCCAGCTACAGGGGTAGAGAAGCCTACGAGCAGTACTTC	CASYRGREAYEQYF
TRBV7-2	.	TRBJ2-1	TRBD2	TGTGCCAGCAGCCGCGAGCGGGGGAGACGGTACAATGAGCAGTTCTTC	CASSRERGRRYNEQFF
TRBV9	once	TRBJ1-6	TRBD1	TGTGCCAGCAGCGTAGAGCCGACAGGGGGCTCACCCCTCCACTTT	CASSVEPTGGSPLHF
TRBV18	.	TRBJ2-3	.	TGTGCCAGCTCACAGCCACGTCGGGGGTCTACGACAGATACGCAGTATTTT	CASSQPRRGSTTDTQYF
TRBV28	.	TRBJ2-7	.	TGTGCCAGCAGTTTAGGAGGGGGCAGGAACGAGCAGTACTTC	CASSLGGGRNEQYF
TRBV11-3	.	TRBJ2-1	.	TGTGCCAGCAGCCTCGGGCCCCCCCGGGGTGAGCAGTTCTTC	CASSLGPPRGEQFF
TRBV10-3	.	TRBJ1-3	TRBD1	TGTGCCATCAGCCGGACAGGGGAAGACCCTGGAAACACCATATATTTT	CAISRTGEDPGNTIYF
TRBV4-3	once	TRBJ2-4	.	TGCGCCAGCAGCCAAGATTCGAGCCCTTTAGCCAAAAACATTCAGTACTTC	CASSQDSSPLAKNIQYF
TRBV6-1	.	TRBJ1-2	.	TGTGCCAGCAGTGACCTAGTGGGTGGCTACACCTTC	CASSDLVGGYTF
TRBV28	.	TRBJ1-1	.	TGTGCCAGCAGTTGGGGAGTGAACACTGAAGCTTTCTTT	CASSWGVNTEAFF
TRBV7-2	.	TRBJ1-1	.	TGTGCCAGCAGCTTAAGCGGCGGGGGCCCTTTCTTT	CASSLSGGGPFF
TRBV5-1	.	TRBJ1-4	.	TGCGCCAGCAGCCCGGAGCCGACGGGAAAGGGAAAACTGTTTTTT	CASSPEPTGKGKLFF
TRBV10-3	.	TRBJ1-1	.	TGTGCCATCAGGACGACAGGAGAGGGCACTGAAGCTTTCTTT	CAIRTTGEGTEAFF
TRBV6-6	.	TRBJ1-1	.	TGTGCCACCGTGACAGGGAACACTGAAGCTTTCTTT	CATVTGNTEAFF
TRBV6-5	.	TRBJ2-1	TRBD2	TGTGCCAGCAGTTACTCGAGTCTAGCGGGAGAGAGTGAGCAGTTCTTC	CASSYSSLAGESEQFF
TRBV9	.	TRBJ2-5	.	TGTGCCAGCAGCGTAACCGGGCGCGGGGAGACCCAGTACTTC	CASSVTGRGETQYF
TRBV10-3	.	TRBJ1-4	TRBD1	TGTGCCATCAGTGAGCCGGCCGTGGACAGGGGGCGGTTGGGTGAAAAACTGTTTTTT	CAISEPAVDRGRLGEKLFF
TRBV27	.	TRBJ1-2	.	TGTGCCAGCAGTTCACCTACGCCAGGGCACCCTGGCTACACCTTC	CASSSPTPGHPGYTF
TRBV30	.	TRBJ1-2	TRBD1	TGTGCCTGGAGTGGGGACAGGAGATATGGCTACACCTTC	CAWSGDRRYGYTF
TRBV27	.	TRBJ1-1	TRBD1	TGTGCCAGCAGTCTAGGGTCTGGACAGGTCAACGAAGCTTTCTTT	CASSLGSGQVNEAFF
TRBV5-6	.	TRBJ2-6	TRBD1	TGTGCCAGCAGCGTACAGGGGTCCGGGGCCAACGTCCTGACTTTC	CASSVQGSGANVLTF
TRBV28	once	TRBJ1-2	.	TGTGCCAGCAGTTTAAACCAGGATGGCTACACCTTC	CASSLNQDGYTF
TRBV28	.	TRBJ2-7	.	TGTGCCAGCAGTTTAGTAGGGGGCTCCTACGAGCAGTACTTC	CASSLVGGSYEQYF
TRBV7-8	.	TRBJ2-1	TRBD2	TGTGCCAGCAGCTTCCAAACTAGCGTTTCCTACAATGAGCAGTTCTTC	CASSFQTSVSYNEQFF
TRBV6-6	few	TRBJ1-1	.	TGTGCCAGCAGTTCCCGAGGCCTCAAGGACACTGAAGCTTTCTTT	CASSSRGLKDTEAFF
TRBV27	.	TRBJ1-2	TRBD1	TGTGCCAGCAGCCTCAGGGGGCCTAACTATGGCTACACCTTC	CASSLRGPNYGYTF
TRBV4-3	.	TRBJ2-1	TRBD2	TGCGCCAGCAGCCAAGATGGTGATAGCGGGATCTCGGATGAGCAGTTCTTC	CASSQDGDSGISDEQFF
TRBV5-4	.	TRBJ1-3	.	TGTGCCAGCAGCGTATACTCTGGAAACACCATATATTTT	CASSVYSGNTIYF
TRBV5-1	few	TRBJ1-4	.	TGCGCCAGCAGCTTGGGAGGGATCCCCGGGGAAAAACTGTTTTTT	CASSLGGIPGEKLFF
TRBV2	.	TRBJ1-4	.	TGTGCCAGCAGTGCTTCCGAAAAACTGTTTTTT	CASSASEKLFF
TRBV15	.	TRBJ1-1	TRBD1	TGTGCCACCAGCAGAGAAGGGACAGGGGGCTTACGGACTGAAGCTTTCTTT	CATSREGTGGLRTEAFF
TRBV5-4	.	TRBJ2-5	TRBD2	TGTGCCAGCCGCCTAGCGGGAGGGGGGACCCAGTACTTC	CASRLAGGGTQYF
TRBV5-6	few	TRBJ1-2	TRBD1	TGTGCCAGCAGCCAAAGGGGGCTCAGGGGCTACACCTTC	CASSQRGLRGYTF
TRBV19	.	TRBJ2-1	TRBD2	TGTGCCAGTAGTAAACTAGCGGACTACAATGAGCAGTTCTTC	CASSKLADYNEQFF
TRBV4-1	.	TRBJ2-5	TRBD1	TGCGCCAGCAGCCAAGCAGGGGGTCGGGGCGAGACCCAGTACTTC	CASSQAGGRGETQYF
TRBV4-1	.	TRBJ2-1	TRBD2	TGCGCCAGCAGCCACTCCAGGCTAGCGGGAGTTACAAATGAGCAGTTCTTC	CASSHSRLAGVTNEQFF
TRBV7-2	once	TRBJ1-6	TRBD1	TGTGCCAGCATCACACCCTCCAGACAGGGGGACTCACCCCTCCACTTT	CASITPSRQGDSPLHF
TRBV7-2	few	TRBJ2-7	TRBD2	TGTGCCAGCAGCTCGACTAGCGGGAGTTACGAGCAGTACTTC	CASSSTSGSYEQYF